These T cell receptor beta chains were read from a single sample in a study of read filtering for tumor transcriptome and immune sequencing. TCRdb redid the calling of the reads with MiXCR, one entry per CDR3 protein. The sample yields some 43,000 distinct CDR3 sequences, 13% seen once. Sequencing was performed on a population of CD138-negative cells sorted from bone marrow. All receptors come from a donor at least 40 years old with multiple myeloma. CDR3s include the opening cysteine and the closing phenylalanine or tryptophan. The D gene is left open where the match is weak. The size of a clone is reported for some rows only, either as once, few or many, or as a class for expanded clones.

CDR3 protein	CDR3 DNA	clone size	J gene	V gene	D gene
CASSQDKASGFRHYEQYF	TGTGCCAGCAGCCAAGATAAGGCTAGCGGGTTTCGTCACTACGAGCAGTACTTC	many	TRBJ2-7	TRBV4-2	TRBD2
CASSETGALNQPQHF	TGTGCCAGCAGTGAGACAGGGGCTCTCAATCAGCCCCAGCATTTT	many	TRBJ1-5	TRBV25-1	TRBD1
CASYQGNQPQHF	TGTGCCAGTTATCAGGGGAATCAGCCCCAGCATTTT	many	TRBJ1-5	TRBV28	NA
CASSLVTGSYSGNQPQHF	TGTGCCAGCAGCTTAGTGACAGGGAGTTATTCTGGCAATCAGCCCCAGCATTTT	many	TRBJ1-5	TRBV7-9	TRBD1
CASSPPGLAGENEQFF	TGTGCCAGTAGTCCCCCGGGACTAGCGGGAGAAAATGAGCAGTTCTTC	many	TRBJ2-1	TRBV19	TRBD2
CASSTDISNQPQHF	TGTGCCAGTAGTACTGACATTAGCAATCAGCCCCAGCATTTT	few	TRBJ1-5	TRBV19	NA
CASSQGQWSHDNEQFF	TGTGCCAGCAGCCAAGGGCAATGGTCTCACGACAATGAGCAGTTCTTC	few	TRBJ2-1	TRBV3-1	NA
CASSRWGNTEAFF	TGTGCCAGCAGTAGGTGGGGTAACACTGAAGCTTTCTTT	many	TRBJ1-1	TRBV12-3/TRBV12-4	NA
CASSLYGDNYEQYF	TGTGCCAGCAGTTTATATGGCGACAACTACGAGCAGTACTTC	many	TRBJ2-7	TRBV27	NA
CASSYLDTNEQYF	TGTGCCAGCAGTTACTTGGACACGAACGAGCAGTACTTC	many	TRBJ2-7	TRBV6-6	NA
CASPRSVQSNTGELFF	TGTGCCAGTCCGAGGTCCGTACAGTCCAACACCGGGGAGCTGTTTTTT	many	TRBJ2-2	TRBV7-2	NA
CASNLAGGWYNEQFF	TGTGCCAGCAACCTAGCGGGAGGGTGGTACAATGAGCAGTTCTTC	many	TRBJ2-1	TRBV6-2/TRBV6-3	TRBD2
CASSVQGFSYNEQFF	TGCGCCAGCAGCGTACAGGGATTTTCGTACAATGAGCAGTTCTTC	many	TRBJ2-1	TRBV4-1	NA
CASSLRDSFNVKLLF	TGTGCCAGCAGTTTAAGGGATTCCTTCAATGTAAAACTGCTTTTT	NA	TRBJ1-4	TRBV28	NA
CASSEPGLAGGPSETQYF	TGTGCCAGCAGCGAGCCCGGACTAGCGGGAGGGCCCTCGGAGACCCAGTACTTC	many	TRBJ2-5	TRBV9	TRBD2
CATRDDTGELFF	TGTGCCACCCGCGACGACACCGGGGAGCTGTTTTTT	many	TRBJ2-2	TRBV10-3	NA
CSASLKRGLSYEQYF	TGCAGTGCTAGCCTAAAGCGGGGCCTCTCCTACGAGCAGTACTTC	many	TRBJ2-7	TRBV20-1	TRBD2
CAISSGTSGTDTQYF	TGTGCCATCAGTTCCGGGACTAGCGGCACAGATACGCAGTATTTT	NA	TRBJ2-3	TRBV10-3	TRBD2
CASSPPGRANYGYTF	TGTGCCAGCAGCCCTCCGGGAAGAGCTAACTATGGCTACACCTTC	many	TRBJ1-2	TRBV11-3	NA
CASSEYRGSGRAKTPDTQYF	TGTGCCAGCAGTGAATATCGCGGTAGCGGGAGGGCCAAAACACCGGATACGCAGTATTTT	NA	TRBJ2-3	TRBV25-1	TRBD2
CASSQGGARTDTQYF	TGTGCCAGCAGCCAAGGGGGCGCTAGGACAGATACGCAGTATTTT	many	TRBJ2-3	TRBV3-1	NA
CSATLLDRGGEQYF	TGCAGTGCTACCCTTTTAGACAGGGGAGGCGAGCAGTACTTC	many	TRBJ2-7	TRBV20-1	TRBD1
CGSSLKRDYSYEQYF	TGTGGCAGCAGTCTAAAGCGGGATTACTCCTACGAGCAGTACTTC	NA	TRBJ2-7	TRBV6-2/TRBV6-3	TRBD2
CAILRSGVNEQFF	TGTGCCATCCTTCGGTCAGGAGTGAATGAGCAGTTCTTC	many	TRBJ2-1	TRBV10-3	NA
CASSQGLAGANEQFF	TGCGCCAGCAGCCAAGGACTAGCGGGAGCAAATGAGCAGTTCTTC	many	TRBJ2-1	TRBV4-1	TRBD2
CASSLAPPGALTEAFF	TGCGCCAGCAGCTTGGCTCCGCCGGGGGCGCTTACTGAAGCTTTCTTT	many	TRBJ1-1	TRBV5-1	NA
CASSPHGQYQETQYF	TGCGCCAGCAGCCCCCACGGGCAGTACCAAGAGACCCAGTACTTC	many	TRBJ2-5	TRBV5-1	NA
CASSYNGSSNEQFF	TGTGCCAGCAGTTATAACGGGAGTTCCAATGAGCAGTTCTTC	NA	TRBJ2-1	TRBV6-5	NA
CASSKAGRKETQYF	TGTGCCAGCAGTAAGGCCGGGAGAAAAGAGACCCAGTACTTC	many	TRBJ2-5	TRBV2	NA
CASSGDRDTEAFF	TGTGCCAGCAGTGGGGACAGGGACACTGAAGCTTTCTTT	many	TRBJ1-1	TRBV2	TRBD1
CASISVGGGYSDQPQHF	TGTGCCAGTATCTCTGTCGGGGGCGGGTATAGCGATCAGCCCCAGCATTTT	many	TRBJ1-5	TRBV19	NA